The clone carrying this T cell receptor (beta chain) was counted only a few times. The CDR3 contains 15 residues. V lost 0 bases to trimming and J lost 4 bases; unmatched junction nucleotides: 6. Germline values: CDR1 SQVTM, CDR2 ANQGSEA. Amplification yielded TCR beta CDR3 regions, with RNA transcripts as the source. The TCR CDR3 first-round RT-PCR relied on the HTBI primer set. Each CDR3 protein gets one entry after TCRdb re-called the multiplex PCR reads with MiXCR. Altogether about 560,000 distinct CDR3 sequences are present, over 15% being singletons, with the ten largest covering about 17%. Subjects aged 18 to 65 presented with newly diagnosed hyperthyroidism of less than 2 months' duration. This record belongs to a study of T cells in Graves' hyperthyroidism and ophthalmopathy.

The chain joins TRBV29-1 to TRBJ1-2; TRBD1 agrees at 9 bases. Sequences were obtained from blood. The receptor was derived from a woman between 18 and 29 years old with Graves' hyperthyroidism. CDR3 coding DNA: TGCAGCGTTGAAGAGTGGGGACAGGGCGGCTATGGCTACACCTTC. Protein sequence: CSVEEWGQGGYGYTF.